This T cell receptor beta chain was sequenced for a study of blood T cells in healthy people across ages. About this clonotype itself: Its antigen is unknown.

The germline V gene has CDR1 LGHNA and CDR2 YSLEER. Trimming pared 2 bases from V and 0 bases from J, leaving 11 bases between. The CDR3 is 15 residues long. Regarding the study as a whole: Unknown donor CMV status possibly confounded expanded clonotype changes.

The second PCR ran roughly 6 to 11 cycles with a sample-barcoded 5' primer and J-beta primers. Every single cDNA molecule received a tag from a template-switch adaptor with 12 random nucleotides. TCRdb re-analysed the 5' RACE reads in MiXCR, keeping a single row per CDR3 protein. Of approximately 940,000 distinct CDR3 sequences listed, 40% to 60% are singletons. Sequenced input: blood. This clonotype was sampled from a man aged 25-45 years in good health. V and J are TRBV4-3 and TRBJ2-7, with unresolved D. CDR3 protein: CASSQSRPTSYEQYF. The CDR3 nucleotides are TGCGCCAGCAGCCAAAGTCGGCCTACCTCCTACGAGCAGTACTTC.